Presented here are 28 T cell receptor beta chains from one specimen sequenced in a study of blood T cell repertoires in COVID-19. Data came from immunoSEQ multiplex PCR; TCRdb stores just in-frame clones and leaves some out. Counted here are about 60,000 clones, 65% to 90% occurring once; the ten biggest clones make up about 6.2%. The sequencing sample was made of peripheral blood. These receptors were collected from a man aged 55-75 years with acute or convalescent COVID-19.

The chain uses TRBV5-1 and TRBJ1-2, with 9 bases identical to TRBD1. Trimming at V came to 4 bases and at J to 0 bases, leaving 7 bases not matched to a gene. The CDR3 runs 16 residues. Germline lookup yields CDR1 SGHRS and CDR2 YFSETQ. The DNA of the CDR3 is TGCGCCAGCAGCCCCGGGACAGGGAAAACTAACTATGGCTACACCTTC. Its protein product is CASSPGTGKTNYGYTF.

The V call is TRBV5-4, the J call TRBJ2-5; the D gene is possibly TRBD1 (6 bases). The V gene's germline CDR1 is SGHNT and CDR2 YYREEE (reference sequence). Trimming took 4 bases from V and 5 from J, leaving 12 bases between them. The CDR3 consists of 13 residues. In DNA form, the CDR3 reads TGTGCCAGCAGCCTCAGGGGTCCTGAGACCCAGTACTTC. Translation: CASSLRGPETQYF.

The J gene is TRBJ2-5, the V gene TRBV15, with D maybe TRBD1 (5 bases). The CDR3 has 13 residues. Germline CDR1 is LNHNV and CDR2 is YYDKDF (reference sequence). Trimming left V 3 bases short and J 2 bases short, with 7 bases between. The DNA of the CDR3 is TGTGCCACCAGCAGGCCAGGGCAAGAGACCCAGTACTTC. It encodes CATSRPGQETQYF.

This clone was detected only once. The chain combines TRBV6-2 or TRBV6-3 with TRBJ1-1, with TRBD1 identical over 7 bases. The germline V gene encodes CDR1 MNHEY and CDR2 SVGEGT. The CDR3 contains 13 residues. V dropped 3 bases and J dropped 8; count of bases not matched to a gene: 6. DNA for the CDR3: TGTGCCAGCAGTTATTTTATAGGGGGCGAAGCTTTCTTT. Translating gives CASSYFIGGEAFF.

This clone was found once. V gene TRBV19 combines with J gene TRBJ2-4; the D is unclear. CDR3 length equals 14 residues. CDR1 and CDR2 (germline): LNHDA, SQIVND (reference sequence). Trimming shortened V by 7 bases and J by 0 bases, and 10 bases separated the two germline ends. The CDR3 coding sequence is TGTGCCAGTACCACAGACCTAGCCAAAAACATTCAGTACTTC. This gives the protein CASTTDLAKNIQYF.

The rearrangement uses TRBV7-2 and TRBJ2-3, with 7 positions matching TRBD2. Germline V gene sequence: CDR1 SGHTA, CDR2 FQGNSA. Trimming removed 6 bases from V and 1 base from J; junction bases left unmatched: 13. CDR3 length equals 17 residues. CDR3 sequence (DNA): TGTGCCAGCAGTCCCCGGGGGAGCGGGGTGGGCACAGATACGCAGTATTTT. Translation gives CASSPRGSGVGTDTQYF.

The J gene is TRBJ1-3, the V gene TRBV2, with unresolved D. CDR1 and CDR2 from the germline V gene are SNHLY and FYNNEI. The CDR3 loop spans 16 amino acids. V dropped 2 bases and J dropped 4 bases, with 15 bases sitting between them. The CDR3 DNA reads as TGTGCCAGCAGTGAAAGTCGTAACTCGAGGGGAAACACCATATATTTT. Protein sequence: CASSESRNSRGNTIYF.

The chain joins TRBV29-1 to TRBJ2-3, with 10 bases that match TRBD2. J lost 4 bases, V lost 4 bases, and 5 bases had no gene match. CDR3 length: 14 residues. Germline V lookup: CDR1 SQVTM, CDR2 ANQGSEA. CDR3 sequence (DNA): TGCAGCGTTGTTTGGACTAGCGGATCAGATACGCAGTATTTT. As protein: CSVVWTSGSDTQYF.

This clone was seen once. The J gene is TRBJ2-5, the V gene TRBV19; 8 bases are shared with TRBD1. Germline lookup yields CDR1 LNHDA and CDR2 SQIVND (reference sequence). The V segment lost 5 bases and the J segment 7 bases; nucleotides outside the gene matches: 15. CDR3 size: 16 residues. The CDR3 region has the DNA TGTGCCAGTAGTCCACAGGGACAGGTCCTCAGAGGGACCCAGTACTTC. It encodes CASSPQGQVLRGTQYF.

The chain's CDR3 is CAAQADRENGYTF. Written as DNA, the CDR3 is TGTGCCGCTCAGGCTGACAGGGAGAATGGCTACACCTTC. The chain recombines TRBV6-5 with TRBJ1-2, with 7 bases that match TRBD1. The trim removed 11 bases at V and 6 bases at J, leaving 12 bases unmatched. The CDR3 has 13 residues. Germline V gene data show CDR1 as MNHEY and CDR2 as SVGAGI.

Only one count was recorded for this clone. The chain joins TRBV7-2 to TRBJ1-6; 7 nucleotides agree with TRBD1. The V gene end was trimmed by 4 bases and the J gene end by 5 bases; junction bases not matched to a gene: 5. There are 15 residues in the CDR3. Looked up from germline, CDR1 is SGHTA and CDR2 is FQGNSA. The CDR3 coding sequence is TGTGCCAGCAGCTCAGAGGGGGCGAATAATTCACCCCTCCACTTT. This encodes CASSSEGANNSPLHF.

The chain has TRBV7-9 and TRBJ1-1; D is uncertain. Germline lookup yields CDR1 SEHNR and CDR2 FQNEAQ (reference sequence). V lost 1 base to trimming and J lost 4 bases, with 13 bases between them. This CDR3 contains 15 residues. The DNA of the CDR3 is TGTGCCAGCAGCTTAGGGGCAGGCGTGGGCACTGAAGCTTTCTTT. Translating it yields CASSLGAGVGTEAFF.

The rearrangement joins TRBV3-1 (or the pseudogene TRBV3-2) to TRBJ1-4, with 8 positions matching TRBD1. The germline CDR1 and CDR2 sequences are LGHDT and YNNKEL (reference sequence). The length of the CDR3 is 18 residues. The ends lost 0 bases at V and 0 bases at J; junction bases unmatched: 6. As DNA, the CDR3 is TGTGCCAGCAGCCAAGACCCAGGGGGCTTTGCAACTAATGAAAAACTGTTTTTT. Translated: CASSQDPGGFATNEKLFF.

This clone has just a few counts. J is TRBJ1-6 and V is TRBV12-3 or TRBV12-4; D remains ambiguous. This CDR3 comprises 13 residues. V was trimmed by 2 bases and J by 9 bases, leaving 8 bases between them. CDR3 in DNA: TGTGCCAGCAGTTTAACCTCGGTTTCACCCCTCCACTTT. Amino acids: CASSLTSVSPLHF.

The V and J genes are TRBV21-1 and TRBJ1-1; TRBD1, as called in the table, went unchecked against the DNA. TRBV21-1 constitutes a pseudogene. CDR3 length equals 15 residues. The CDR3 is CASSIRTGGKTEAFF. CDR3 coding DNA: TGTGCCAGCAGCATCCGGACAGGGGGGAAAACTGAAGCTTTCTTT.

V and J are TRBV5-6 and TRBJ2-7, with a possible D match to TRBD1 (5 bases). This CDR3 region has 15 residues. Germline lookup yields CDR1 SGHDT and CDR2 YYEEEE. V lost 3 bases to trimming and J lost 1 base, with 14 bases between them. The CDR3 sequence is CASSSYRLSSYEQYV. CDR3 DNA: TGTGCCAGCAGCTCTTACAGGTTAAGTTCCTACGAGCAGTACGTC.

The rearrangement uses TRBV7-9 and TRBJ2-2, with a possible D match to TRBD1 (7 bases). Germline V CDR1 and CDR2: SEHNR, FQNEAQ (reference sequence). V was cut by 8 bases and J by 0 bases, with 13 bases left in between. This CDR3 region has 15 residues. The CDR3 here is CASGQGGANTGELFF. CDR3 coding DNA: TGTGCCAGCGGGCAGGGGGGCGCGAACACCGGGGAGCTGTTTTTT.

This clone was picked up a small number of times. V and J are TRBV3-1 (or the pseudogene TRBV3-2) and TRBJ1-1; D is ambiguous. The V gene lost 2 bases and the J gene lost 5 bases, with 12 bases spanning the gap. There are 14 residues in the CDR3. Germline V gene data show CDR1 as LGHDT and CDR2 as YNNKEL (reference sequence). The CDR3 DNA sequence: TGTGCCAGCAGCCAAAAACCTAGAGGGACTGAAGCTTTCTTT. Protein sequence: CASSQKPRGTEAFF.

V and J are TRBV7-9 and TRBJ1-5; D uncertain. CDR3 length: 15 residues. With 4 bases removed from V and 3 bases from J, the gap between germline ends came to 13 bases. From germline, CDR1 is SEHNR and CDR2 FQNEAQ (reference sequence). DNA of the CDR3: TGTGCCAGCAGCTACGGGCCGGGGAACAATCAGCCCCAGCATTTT. Its translation: CASSYGPGNNQPQHF.

The J gene is TRBJ2-7, the V gene TRBV7-5; the listed D gene, TRBD1, was not tested against the DNA. TRBV7-5 is designated a pseudogene. There are 13 residues in the CDR3. The CDR3 coding sequence is TGTGTCAGAAGCACCACGCCGGGACAGGAGCGGTACGTC. Encoded protein: CVRSTTPGQERYV.

This chain uses TRBV6-2 or TRBV6-3 with TRBJ2-1; a weak D match, TRBD2 (5 bases). Trimming removed 5 bases at V and 6 bases at J, with 8 bases between. The CDR3 totals 12 residues. Germline V CDR1 and CDR2: MNHEY, SVGEGT. Here the CDR3 DNA reads TGTGCCAGCAGTAAGAGGGCCAATGAGCAGTTCTTC. This sequence encodes CASSKRANEQFF.

V usage is TRBV5-1 and J usage is TRBJ1-1; D is ambiguous. CDR1 and CDR2 from the germline V gene are SGHRS and YFSETQ. This CDR3 comprises 15 residues. Trimming took 0 bases from V and 1 from J, leaving 10 bases between them. The CDR3 DNA follows: TGCGCCAGCAGCTTGGCGTCGGGAAAGAACACTGAAGCTTTCTTT. Protein: CASSLASGKNTEAFF.

This clone came up a few times. V usage is TRBV27 and J usage is TRBJ1-4, with 8 bases aligning to TRBD1. J was trimmed by 7 bases and V by 4 bases; bases with no gene match: 8. The V gene's germline CDR1 is MNHEY and CDR2 SMNVEV (reference sequence). There are 15 residues in the CDR3. The CDR3 bases are TGTGCCAGCAGTTGGAGACAGGGGAGGGGTGAAAAACTGTTTTTT. Translating it yields CASSWRQGRGEKLFF.

This chain joins TRBV15 and TRBJ2-5, with TRBD1 identical over 9 bases. Germline loops: CDR1 LNHNV, CDR2 YYDKDF (reference sequence). J was trimmed by 5 bases and V by 5 bases; bases with no gene match: 9. This CDR3 is built from 15 residues. CDR3 in amino acids: CATSSDRGVSETQYF. CDR3 DNA sequence: TGTGCCACCAGCTCTGACAGGGGGGTCTCTGAGACCCAGTACTTC.

V gene TRBV6-5 combines with J gene TRBJ2-7; 8 bases are shared with TRBD1. The CDR3 spans 12 residues. Germline V gives CDR1 MNHEY, CDR2 SVGAGI. V was pared by 7 bases and J by 7 bases, with 6 bases of the junction left unmatched. The CDR3 sequence is CASKDRGEEQYV. The DNA of the CDR3 is TGTGCCAGCAAAGACAGGGGTGAGGAGCAGTACGTC.

This clone was seen only once. The chain couples TRBV2 to TRBJ1-4, with a tentative D call TRBD1 (5 bases). The V end lost 6 bases, the J end lost 7 bases, and 15 bases lay between the germline ends. Germline assignment: CDR1 SNHLY and CDR2 FYNNEI. This CDR3 region has 14 residues. Written as DNA, the CDR3 is TGTGCCAGCAGGTACAGGCTCCCCGCTGAAAAACTGTTTTTT. Its translation is CASRYRLPAEKLFF.

The rearrangement links TRBV6-1 to TRBJ1-4, with TRBD1 as a possible D gene (5 bases). The germline V gene has CDR1 MNHNS and CDR2 SASEGT. The CDR3 totals 14 residues. The V gene lost 3 bases and the J gene lost 7 bases, with 12 bases spanning the gap. Here the CDR3 reads CASSDRRGGEKLFF. In DNA form, the CDR3 reads TGTGCCAGCAGTGACCGTAGGGGAGGTGAAAAACTGTTTTTT.

The chain recombines TRBV5-4 with TRBJ1-1; 7 bases align to TRBD1. With 1 base clipped from V and 4 bases from J, the junction kept 4 bases outside the gene matches. The length of the CDR3 is 14 residues. CDR1 and CDR2 (germline): SGHNT, YYREEE (reference sequence). The CDR3 region is CASSLKQGFTEAFF. In DNA, the CDR3 is TGTGCCAGCAGCTTGAAACAGGGGTTCACTGAAGCTTTCTTT.